This passage covers 28 T cell receptor beta chains from one sample sequenced in a study of blood T cell repertoires in COVID-19. The repertoire was sequenced with immunoSEQ multiplex PCR; TCRdb's copy has only in-frame clones and lacks some. The sample records a few hundred thousand clones, about nine tenths being singletons. The material sequenced was PBMCs or T cells enriched from blood (not recorded which). Receptor source: a woman aged 45-65 years who had recovered from COVID-19.

As DNA, the CDR3 is TGCGCCAGCAGCTTGGAGGGACTAGCAGGAGATACGCAGTATTTT. Residues: CASSLEGLAGDTQYF. This rearrangement joins TRBV5-1 to TRBJ2-3; TRBD2 aligns across 9 bases. The germline V gene encodes CDR1 SGHRS and CDR2 YFSETQ. V dropped 0 bases and J dropped 5; count of bases not matched to a gene: 4. CDR3 size: 15 residues.

The V gene is TRBV7-9, the J gene TRBJ1-3; 8 bases agree with TRBD1. The V gene end was trimmed by 5 bases and the J gene end by 2 bases; junction bases not matched to a gene: 2. The CDR3 consists of 14 residues. Germline CDR1 is SEHNR and CDR2 is FQNEAQ (reference sequence). The CDR3 DNA is TGTGCCAGCAGCCAGGACAGGGCTGGAAACACCATATATTTT. Protein product: CASSQDRAGNTIYF.

This chain connects TRBV7-2 to TRBJ2-7, with 10 positions matching TRBD2. V lost 4 bases, J lost 3 bases, and 6 bases stayed unmatched. Germline lookup yields CDR1 SGHTA and CDR2 FQGNSA. This CDR3 is 15 amino acids long. The CDR3 coding sequence is TGTGCCAGCAGCTCCCTAACTAGCGGGATCTACGAGCAGTACTTC. It translates to CASSSLTSGIYEQYF.

V gene TRBV29-1 combines with J gene TRBJ2-5; maybe TRBD2 (6 bases). CDR3 size: 14 residues. Germline CDR1 SQVTM, CDR2 ANQGSEA. Trimming removed 3 bases from V and 2 bases from J, with 13 bases in between. The CDR3 protein is CSVEVMLAQETQYF. Written as DNA, the CDR3 is TGCAGCGTTGAGGTAATGCTAGCGCAAGAGACCCAGTACTTC.

This clone showed up just a few times. The chain combines TRBV30 with TRBJ2-2; D uncertain. Trimming took 0 bases from V and 7 from J, leaving 9 bases between them. The CDR3 length is 13 residues. Germline V lookup: CDR1 GTSNPN, CDR2 SVGIG (reference sequence). CDR3 sequence reads: CAWSVNLGGELFF. DNA of the CDR3: TGTGCCTGGAGTGTAAATCTAGGCGGGGAGCTGTTTTTT.

The chain employs TRBV2 and TRBJ2-1; D may be TRBD2 (7 bases). V was pared by 9 bases and J by 0 bases, with 21 bases between. CDR3 length: 17 residues. The V gene's germline CDR1 is SNHLY and CDR2 FYNNEI. The CDR3 here is CASPGEGGRSSYNEQFF. As DNA, the CDR3 is TGTGCCAGTCCAGGGGAGGGCGGGAGAAGCTCCTACAATGAGCAGTTCTTC.

This rearrangement joins TRBV21-1 to TRBJ1-1. TRBV21-1 is tagged as a pseudogene. There are 16 residues in the CDR3. For the CDR3, the DNA is TGTGCCAGCAGCACAAAAGGCGCCCCGGGGAACACTGAAGCTTTCTTT. This encodes CASSTKGAPGNTEAFF.

The rearrangement links TRBV7-9 to TRBJ1-1; D remains unclear. The CDR3 covers 13 residues. V gave up 4 bases and J gave up 5 bases, with 11 bases separating them. The germline CDR1 and CDR2 sequences are SEHNR and FQNEAQ (reference sequence). CDR3 loop: CASSSPSRTEAFF. CDR3 DNA: TGTGCCAGCAGCTCCCCCTCCAGGACTGAAGCTTTCTTT. The whole variable domain, filled in from reference TRBV7-9 and TRBJ1-1, reads DTGVSQNPRHKITKRGQNVTFRCDPISEHNRLYWYRQTLGQGPEFLTYFQNEAQLEKSRLLSDRFSAERPKGSFSTLEIQRTEQGDSAMYLCASSSPSRTEAFFGQGTRLTVV.

This clone has a single count. V gene TRBV13 combines with J gene TRBJ1-5, with D hard to call. This CDR3 region has 15 residues. The germline V gene encodes CDR1 PRHDT and CDR2 FYEKMQ (reference sequence). Trimming cost V 0 bases and J 9 bases, with 15 bases left between them. The CDR3: CASSLGPGRLGPQHF. The CDR3 DNA reads as TGTGCCAGCAGCTTAGGCCCCGGAAGACTGGGGCCCCAGCATTTT. The entire variable domain, with the rest obtained from reference TRBV13 and TRBJ1-5, is as follows: AAGVIQSPRHLIKEKRETATLKCYPIPRHDTVYWYQQGPGQDPQFLISFYEKMQSDKGSIPDRFSAQQFSDYHSELNMSSLELGDSALYFCASSLGPGRLGPQHFGDGTRLSIL.

The chain uses TRBV6-5 and TRBJ1-1; a weak D match, TRBD1 (5 bases). This CDR3 is 15 amino acids long. Trimming pared 6 bases from V and 2 bases from J, leaving 16 bases between. Germline V gene data show CDR1 as MNHEY and CDR2 as SVGAGI. CDR3 in amino acids: CASRQNRRGNTEAFF. CDR3 coding DNA: TGTGCCAGCAGACAGAACAGAAGGGGTAACACTGAAGCTTTCTTT.

The chain uses TRBV2 and TRBJ2-1; 10 bases are shared with TRBD2. V dropped 9 bases and J dropped 7; count of bases not matched to a gene: 9. CDR3 length: 14 amino acids. Germline values: CDR1 SNHLY, CDR2 FYNNEI. CDR3 coding DNA: TGTGCCAGAAGTCCTAGCGGGAGAAGGAATGAGCAGTTCTTC. It translates to CARSPSGRRNEQFF.

The V gene is TRBV7-8, the J gene TRBJ2-3; 9 bases fit TRBD2. CDR3 size: 15 residues. Trimming at V came to 3 bases and at J to 0 bases, leaving 1 base not matched to a gene. Germline V CDR1 and CDR2: SGHVS, FQNEAQ. The CDR3 sequence is CASSFLAGSTDTQYF. CDR3 bases: TGTGCCAGCAGCTTCCTAGCGGGGAGCACAGATACGCAGTATTTT.

The chain combines TRBV18 with TRBJ2-6; D uncertain. The CDR3 loop spans 16 amino acids. The V and J ends lost 2 bases and 0 bases respectively, with 8 bases between them. Looked up from germline, CDR1 is KGHSH and CDR2 is LQKENI. In DNA, the CDR3 is TGTGCCAGCTCACCAATTTTCAACTCTGGGGCCAACGTCCTGACTTTC. Amino acids: CASSPIFNSGANVLTF.

V gene TRBV20-1 combines with J gene TRBJ1-5, with D tentatively TRBD1 (5 bases). CDR1 DFQATT and CDR2 SNEGSKA come from the germline V gene (reference sequence). This CDR3 comprises 11 residues. V lost 4 bases, J lost 9 bases, and 10 bases lay in between. The chain's CDR3 is CSATPGGPQHF. The CDR3 bases are TGCAGTGCTACCCCCGGGGGGCCCCAGCATTTT.

This chain connects TRBV12-3 or TRBV12-4 to TRBJ2-7; 8 nucleotides align to TRBD1. The CDR3 runs to 13 residues. Trimming at V came to 9 bases and at J to 4 bases, leaving 8 bases not matched to a gene. The CDR3 nucleotides are TGTGCCAGTGGACAGGGCCTGTTATACGAGCAGTACTTC. Protein: CASGQGLLYEQYF.

This sequence joins TRBV29-1 and TRBJ1-1, with D hard to call. There are 13 residues in the CDR3. Germline CDR1 is SQVTM and CDR2 is ANQGSEA. V was clipped by 6 bases and J by 0 bases, with 11 bases between them. The CDR3 sequence: CSVGKAVNTEAFF. The CDR3 bases are TGCAGCGTCGGGAAGGCGGTGAACACTGAAGCTTTCTTT.

V and J are TRBV5-1 and TRBJ1-5; TRBD1 aligns across 11 bases. Germline V gene data show CDR1 as SGHRS and CDR2 as YFSETQ. The CDR3 contains 13 residues. After removal of 4 bases from V and 8 bases from J, the junction contained 2 bases not matched to a gene. The CDR3 coding sequence is TGCGCCAGCAGCAGGGACAGGGGGGAGCCCCAGCATTTT. Translated: CASSRDRGEPQHF.

The V and J genes are TRBV20-1 and TRBJ2-7, with 8 nucleotides matching TRBD2. There are 15 residues in the CDR3. With V trimmed by 3 bases and J by 3 bases, 10 bases remained unmatched. Germline V gene data show CDR1 as DFQATT and CDR2 as SNEGSKA (reference sequence). In DNA, the CDR3 is TGCAGTGCTAGTAGTCTCGGGACTAGTTTCTACGAGCAGTACTTC. Amino acids: CSASSLGTSFYEQYF.

The rearrangement joins TRBV11-3 to TRBJ1-1; a possible D gene is TRBD1 (6 bases). This CDR3 comprises 13 residues. From germline, CDR1 is SGHNT and CDR2 YENEEA. Trimming took off 5 bases at V and 6 bases at J, with 13 bases between the two ends. CDR3 in DNA: TGTGCCAGCAGCGGGACATCTCACGCTGAAGCTTTCTTT. It specifies CASSGTSHAEAFF.

The CDR3 DNA sequence: TGTGCCAGCAGACCAACTAGCGGAGGGGGCGATGAGCAGTTCTTC. Translating gives CASRPTSGGGDEQFF. The rearrangement uses TRBV6-5 and TRBJ2-1; D might be TRBD2 (8 bases). The CDR3 runs 15 residues. Germline-derived CDR1 and CDR2 are MNHEY and SVGAGI. Trimming took off 6 bases at V and 8 bases at J, with 20 bases between the two ends.

This chain joins TRBV5-1 and TRBJ2-1; D is possibly TRBD2 (5 bases). Germline CDR1 and CDR2: SGHRS and YFSETQ. The CDR3 is 14 residues long. V lost 5 bases to trimming and J lost 1 base, with 10 bases between them. The CDR3 region has the DNA TGCGCCAGCAGACAAGCGGAGTCCTACAATGAGCAGTTCTTC. Its protein is CASRQAESYNEQFF. Filled out from reference TRBV5-1 and TRBJ2-1, the complete variable domain reads KAGVTQTPRYLIKTRGQQVTLSCSPISGHRSVSWYQQTPGQGLQFLFEYFSETQRNKGNFPGRFSGRQFSNSRSEMNVSTLELGDSALYLCASRQAESYNEQFFGPGTRLTVL.

The genes are TRBV28 and TRBJ1-5, with TRBD1 identical over 7 bases. The V segment lost 3 bases and the J segment 3 bases; nucleotides outside the gene matches: 5. Germline V gene sequence: CDR1 MDHEN, CDR2 SYDVKM. CDR3 length equals 15 residues. In DNA, the CDR3 is TGTGCCAGCAGTTTTATTGACAGGGTCAATCAGCCCCAGCATTTT. It encodes CASSFIDRVNQPQHF. Full variable domain (outside the CDR3, taken from reference TRBV28 and TRBJ1-5): DVKVTQSSRYLVKRTGEKVFLECVQDMDHENMFWYRQDPGLGLRLIYFSYDVKMKEKGDIPEGYSVSREKKERFSLILESASTNQTSMYLCASSFIDRVNQPQHFGDGTRLSIL.

The J gene is TRBJ2-6, the V gene TRBV9, with 7 bases identical to TRBD2. There are 18 residues in the CDR3. Looked up from germline, CDR1 is SGDLS and CDR2 is YYNGEE. Trimming at V came to 2 bases and at J to 2 bases, leaving 10 bases not matched to a gene. DNA for the CDR3: TGTGCCAGCAGCGTCGCTGGGGGGGTCCTGACTGGGGCCAACGTCCTGACTTTC. As protein: CASSVAGGVLTGANVLTF.

The chain employs TRBV29-1 and TRBJ2-7; D is perhaps TRBD2 (5 bases). The CDR3 is made up of 13 amino acids. The V end lost 6 bases, the J end lost 1 base, and 13 bases lay between the germline ends. The germline V gene encodes CDR1 SQVTM and CDR2 ANQGSEA. In DNA, the CDR3 is TGCAGCGTGCCTACGGGATTTTCCTACGAGCAGTACTTC. It yields the protein CSVPTGFSYEQYF.

The sample holds one count of this clone. The genes are TRBV7-9 and TRBJ2-3; no clear D gene. There are 14 residues in the CDR3. Between the trimmed V and J ends, which lost 1 base and 6 bases, there was a span of 11 bases. Per germline, CDR1 SEHNR and CDR2 FQNEAQ (reference sequence). Here the CDR3 DNA reads TGTGCCAGCAGCTTAGTAAATAGTGAGGATACGCAGTATTTT. Its translation: CASSLVNSEDTQYF.

The V gene is TRBV7-2, the J gene TRBJ1-2; a possible D gene is TRBD1 (6 bases). This CDR3 region has 13 residues. CDR1 and CDR2 from the germline V gene are SGHTA and FQGNSA. V was pared by 3 bases and J by 8 bases, with 13 bases between. The CDR3 nucleotides read TGTGCCAGCAGCTTGATGGGGGCGGGCGGCTACACCTTC. Translating it yields CASSLMGAGGYTF. The entire variable domain, with the rest obtained from reference TRBV7-2 and TRBJ1-2, is as follows: GAGVSQSPSNKVTEKGKDVELRCDPISGHTALYWYRQSLGQGLEFLIYFQGNSAPDKSGLPSDRFSAERTGGSVSTLTIQRTQQEDSAVYLCASSLMGAGGYTFGSGTRLTVV.

This clone occurred once. Germline and junction disagree at one end, which may indicate a read error. The chain has TRBV2 and TRBJ2-7; 10 nucleotides match TRBD1. Germline lookup yields CDR1 SNHLY and CDR2 FYNNEI. The CDR3 has 15 amino acids. The CDR3 nucleotides are TGTGCCAGCAGCGAGAGACAGGGGGCATCGTACGGGCAGTACTTC. The encoded protein is CASSERQGASYGQYF. Full variable domain (outside the CDR3, taken from reference TRBV2 and TRBJ2-7): EPEVTQTPSHQVTQMGQEVILRCVPISNHLYFYWYRQILGQKVEFLVSFYNNEISEKSEIFDDQFSVERPDGSNFTLKIRSTKLEDSAMYFCASSERQGASYGQYFGPGTRLTVT.

This chain uses TRBV5-8 with TRBJ2-3; 10 nucleotides line up with TRBD2. Germline V lookup: CDR1 SGHTS, CDR2 YDEGEE. V lost 3 bases and J lost 3; bases outside the gene matches: 4. The length of the CDR3 is 15 residues. CDR3 in DNA: TGTGCCAGCAGCTCACCTAGCGGGAGTACAGATACGCAGTATTTT. Translated: CASSSPSGSTDTQYF.